Shown below are 3 T cell receptor beta chains from a single sample sequenced in a study of T cells in localized non-small cell lung cancer. TCRdb's table, derived via immunoSEQ multiplex PCR, lists solely in-frame clones and lacks some. The profile shows 2,500 to 3,000 clones, around 26% of them singletons. Sequences were derived from lung tumor tissue, sampled before any cancer treatment. Receptor source: a male donor older than 55 with stage II squamous cell lung carcinoma.

The chain recombines TRBV12-5 with TRBJ1-1, with D possibly being TRBD1 (5 bases). Germline loops: CDR1 LGHNT, CDR2 FRNRAP. The CDR3 consists of 17 residues. The ends were cut back, 1 base at V and 0 bases at J, with 15 bases in the middle. CDR3 bases: TGTGCTAGTGGTTTGGAAATGACTCGGGACTTGAACACTGAAGCTTTCTTT. It specifies CASGLEMTRDLNTEAFF. Looking up the rest from reference TRBV12-5 and TRBJ1-1 gives the full variable domain: DARVTQTPRHKVTEMGQEVTMRCQPILGHNTVFWYRQTMMQGLELLAYFRNRAPLDDSGMPKDRFSAEMPDATLATLKIQPSEPRDSAVYFCASGLEMTRDLNTEAFFGQGTRLTVV.

There are a few counts of this clone. V usage is TRBV6-8 and J usage is TRBJ2-2; D is undetermined. CDR1 is MNHGY, CDR2 SAAAGT, per germline. V was pared by 7 bases and J by 4 bases, with 7 bases between. This CDR3 has 12 residues. In nucleotides, the CDR3 is TGTGCCAGCAATTCGGTCACCGGGGAGCTGTTTTTT. It is translated as CASNSVTGELFF.

The rearrangement joins TRBV6-8 to TRBJ2-1; 11 bases map to TRBD1. Per germline, CDR1 MNHGY and CDR2 SAAAGT. CDR3 size: 15 residues. With 8 bases clipped from V and 1 base from J, the junction kept 4 bases outside the gene matches. As DNA, the CDR3 is TGTGCCAGCCGGACAGGGGGCCCGTCCTACAATGAGCAGTTCTTC. Amino acids: CASRTGGPSYNEQFF.